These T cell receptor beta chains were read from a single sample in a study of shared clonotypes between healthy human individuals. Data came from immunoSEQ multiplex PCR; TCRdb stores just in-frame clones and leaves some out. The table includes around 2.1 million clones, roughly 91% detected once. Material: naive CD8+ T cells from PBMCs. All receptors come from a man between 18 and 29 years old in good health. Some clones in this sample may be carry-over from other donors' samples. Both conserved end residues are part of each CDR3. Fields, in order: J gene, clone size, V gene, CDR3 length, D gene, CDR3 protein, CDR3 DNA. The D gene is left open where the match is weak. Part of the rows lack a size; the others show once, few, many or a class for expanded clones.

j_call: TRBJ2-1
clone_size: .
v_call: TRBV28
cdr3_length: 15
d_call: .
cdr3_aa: CASSLMGEWDNEQFF
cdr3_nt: TGTGCCAGCAGTTTAATGGGGGAATGGGACAATGAGCAGTTCTTC

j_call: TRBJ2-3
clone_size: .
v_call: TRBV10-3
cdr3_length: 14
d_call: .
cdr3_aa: CAISEGLASDTQYF
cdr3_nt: TGTGCCATCAGTGAGGGCCTAGCTTCAGATACGCAGTATTTT

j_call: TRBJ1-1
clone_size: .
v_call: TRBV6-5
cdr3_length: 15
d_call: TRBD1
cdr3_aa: CASRPWTGGDTEAFF
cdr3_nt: TGTGCCAGCAGGCCATGGACAGGGGGCGACACTGAAGCTTTCTTT

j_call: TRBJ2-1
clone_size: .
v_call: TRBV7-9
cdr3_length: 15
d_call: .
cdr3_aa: CASSFMVPAYNEQFF
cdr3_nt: TGTGCCAGCAGCTTCATGGTCCCCGCCTACAATGAGCAGTTCTTC

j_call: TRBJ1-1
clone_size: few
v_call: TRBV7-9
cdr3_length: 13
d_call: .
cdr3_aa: CASSPWGGTEAFF
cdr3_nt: TGTGCCAGCAGCCCGTGGGGGGGCACTGAAGCTTTCTTT

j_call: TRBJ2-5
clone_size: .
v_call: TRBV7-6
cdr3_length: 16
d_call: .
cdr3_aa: CASSFVRKQWRETQYF
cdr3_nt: TGTGCCAGCAGCTTTGTCCGGAAACAATGGCGGGAGACCCAGTACTTC

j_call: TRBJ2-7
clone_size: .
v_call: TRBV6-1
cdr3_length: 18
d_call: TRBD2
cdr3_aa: CASSEIATSGSVLYEQYF
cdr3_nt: TGTGCCAGCAGTGAAATTGCGACTAGCGGGAGCGTACTCTACGAGCAGTACTTC

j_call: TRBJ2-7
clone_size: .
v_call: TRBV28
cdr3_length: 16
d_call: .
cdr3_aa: CASSLSFARRGNEQYF
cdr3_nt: TGTGCCAGCAGTTTATCCTTTGCTAGGAGGGGGAACGAGCAGTACTTC

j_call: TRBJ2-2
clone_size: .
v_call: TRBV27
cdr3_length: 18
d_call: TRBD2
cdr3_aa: CASRTIDLAGTNTGELFF
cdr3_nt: TGTGCCAGCAGGACAATTGACCTAGCGGGGACGAACACCGGGGAGCTGTTTTTT

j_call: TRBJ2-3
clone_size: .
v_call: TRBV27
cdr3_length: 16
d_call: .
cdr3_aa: CASSSHRDQNTDTQYF
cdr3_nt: TGTGCCAGCAGTTCCCACCGGGACCAAAACACAGATACGCAGTATTTT

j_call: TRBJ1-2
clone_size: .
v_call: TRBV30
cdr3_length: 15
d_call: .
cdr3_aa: CAWRGTGELNYGYTF
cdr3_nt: TGTGCCTGGAGGGGGACCGGAGAACTGAACTATGGCTACACCTTC

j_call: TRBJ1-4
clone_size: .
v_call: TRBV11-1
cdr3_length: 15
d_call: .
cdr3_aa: CASSPGAGVYEKLFF
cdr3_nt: TGTGCCAGCAGCCCCGGGGCAGGGGTGTATGAAAAACTGTTTTTT

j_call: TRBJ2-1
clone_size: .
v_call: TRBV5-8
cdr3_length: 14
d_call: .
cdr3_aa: CASSLRLASNEQFF
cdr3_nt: TGTGCCAGCAGCTTGCGGCTAGCGAGCAATGAGCAGTTCTTC

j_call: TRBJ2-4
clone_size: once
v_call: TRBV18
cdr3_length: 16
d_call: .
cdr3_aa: CASSPYAGGAKNIQYF
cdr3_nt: TGTGCCAGCTCACCATATGCCGGGGGAGCCAAAAACATTCAGTACTTC

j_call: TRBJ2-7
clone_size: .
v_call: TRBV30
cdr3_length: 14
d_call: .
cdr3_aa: CAWFSFDSSYEQYF
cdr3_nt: TGTGCCTGGTTCTCGTTCGACAGCTCCTACGAGCAGTACTTC

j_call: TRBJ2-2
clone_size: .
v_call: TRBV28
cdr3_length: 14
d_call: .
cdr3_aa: CASSFERSTGELFF
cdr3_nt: TGTGCCAGCAGTTTCGAACGGTCCACCGGGGAGCTGTTTTTT

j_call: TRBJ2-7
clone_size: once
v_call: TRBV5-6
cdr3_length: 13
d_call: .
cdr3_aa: CASSFQGSYEQYF
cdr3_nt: TGTGCCAGCAGCTTCCAGGGTTCCTACGAGCAGTACTTC